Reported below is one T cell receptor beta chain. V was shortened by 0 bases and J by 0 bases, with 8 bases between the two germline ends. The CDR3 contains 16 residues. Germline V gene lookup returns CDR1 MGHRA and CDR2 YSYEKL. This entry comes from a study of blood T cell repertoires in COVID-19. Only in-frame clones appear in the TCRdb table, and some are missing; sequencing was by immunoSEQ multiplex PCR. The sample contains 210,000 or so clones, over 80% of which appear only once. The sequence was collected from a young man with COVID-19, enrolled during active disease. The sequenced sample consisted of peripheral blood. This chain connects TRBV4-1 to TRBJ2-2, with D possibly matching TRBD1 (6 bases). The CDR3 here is CASSQEGHPNTGELFF. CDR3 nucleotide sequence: TGCGCCAGCAGCCAAGAGGGACATCCGAACACCGGGGAGCTGTTTTTT.